A single sample gave rise to the 27 T cell receptor beta chains below, sequenced in a study of T cell responses to AZD1222 COVID-19 vaccine. The table came from immunoSEQ multiplex PCR; TCRdb's copy has only in-frame clones and leaves some out. The top ten clones hold roughly 2.8% of a sample with approximately 100,000 clones, 89% of them seen once. Sequencing was performed on peripheral blood, taken on day 0 of MenACWY control vaccination. These receptors were collected from an adult in good health.

The sample holds one count of this clone. V gene TRBV7-3 combines with J gene TRBJ2-3, with 8 bases identical to TRBD2. Unmatched junction bases numbered 3, after V lost 5 bases and J lost 2 bases. The CDR3 has 14 amino acids. In germline, CDR1 is SGHTA, CDR2 FQGTGA. This CDR3 reads CASSQAGDTDTQYF. The DNA of the CDR3 is TGTGCCAGCAGCCAAGCGGGGGACACAGATACGCAGTATTTT. The entire variable domain, with the rest obtained from reference TRBV7-3 and TRBJ2-3, is as follows: GAGVSQTPSNKVTEKGKYVELRCDPISGHTALYWYRQSLGQGPEFLIYFQGTGAADDSGLPNDRFFAVRPEGSVSTLKIQRTERGDSAVYLCASSQAGDTDTQYFGPGTRLTVL.

V is TRBV6-5 and J is TRBJ2-7; D might be TRBD1 or TRBD2, each matching 5 bases. Germline V gene lookup returns CDR1 MNHEY and CDR2 SVGAGI. The CDR3 totals 13 residues. Trimming left V 7 bases short and J 2 bases short, with 12 bases between. CDR3 nucleotides: TGTGCCAGCAAGCAGGGACCGACCTACGAGCAGTACTTC. This gives the protein CASKQGPTYEQYF.

V and J are TRBV6-2 or TRBV6-3 and TRBJ2-5; the match to TRBD2 covers 7 bases. In germline, CDR1 is MNHEY, CDR2 SVGEGT. V lost 4 bases and J lost 9; bases outside the gene matches: 14. The CDR3 has 15 residues. Here the CDR3 DNA reads TGTGCCAGCAGTTCCCGACAGACCCCCCGGGAGGCCCAGTACTTC. The encoded protein is CASSSRQTPREAQYF.

This rearrangement joins TRBV19 to TRBJ1-6, with D unclear. This CDR3 has 14 residues. CDR1 is LNHDA and CDR2 is SQIVND in the germline V gene (reference sequence). The ends were cut back, 1 base at V and 6 bases at J, with 7 bases in the middle. The CDR3 DNA sequence: TGTGCCAGTAGTATAGCTCAGCCTAATTCACCCCTCCACTTT. Its translation: CASSIAQPNSPLHF.

The gene calls are TRBV19 and TRBJ1-2; 7 positions match TRBD1. The CDR3 extends over 15 amino acids. With V trimmed by 3 bases and J by 3 bases, 7 bases remained unmatched. From germline, CDR1 is LNHDA and CDR2 SQIVND (reference sequence). CDR3 coding DNA: TGTGCCAGTAGTATCTCAACAGGGGCGGACTATGGCTACACCTTC. It codes for CASSISTGADYGYTF.

V gene TRBV27 combines with J gene TRBJ2-7; weak D call: TRBD2 (7 bases). This CDR3 contains 16 residues. Trimming pared 8 bases from V and 3 bases from J, leaving 23 bases between. Germline CDR1 reads MNHEY; CDR2 reads SMNVEV (reference sequence). The CDR3 sequence is CASCGFRGGSRYEQYF. In nucleotides, the CDR3 is TGTGCCAGCTGCGGTTTTCGCGGGGGCTCCCGCTACGAGCAGTACTTC.

This chain uses TRBV7-2 with TRBJ2-2; D is ambiguous. CDR1 and CDR2 (germline): SGHTA, FQGNSA. This CDR3 contains 13 residues. V dropped 4 bases and J dropped 8 bases, with 11 bases sitting between them. This CDR3 is CASSSRWVGELFF. The CDR3 nucleotides read TGTGCCAGCAGCTCGAGATGGGTTGGGGAGCTGTTTTTT.

The chain has TRBV6-5 and TRBJ2-1; D is possibly TRBD2 (6 bases). This CDR3 is built from 14 residues. The germline CDR1 and CDR2 sequences are MNHEY and SVGAGI. The V end lost 6 bases, the J end lost 3 bases, and 12 bases lay between the germline ends. For the CDR3, the DNA is TGTGCCAGCAGGGGCGCGGGAAACTACAATGAGCAGTTCTTC. This encodes CASRGAGNYNEQFF.

This chain connects TRBV19 to TRBJ2-7; D perhaps matches TRBD1 (5 bases). Trimming stripped 6 bases from V and 0 bases from J, with 15 bases between. From germline, CDR1 is LNHDA and CDR2 SQIVND (reference sequence). CDR3 size: 15 residues. The DNA of the CDR3 is TGTGCCAGTAGCTATTCTCAGGGTCCCTCCTACGAGCAGTACTTC. Amino acids: CASSYSQGPSYEQYF. The entire variable domain, with the rest obtained from reference TRBV19 and TRBJ2-7, is as follows: DGGITQSPKYLFRKEGQNVTLSCEQNLNHDAMYWYRQDPGQGLRLIYYSQIVNDFQKGDIAEGYSVSREKKESFPLTVTSAQKNPTAFYLCASSYSQGPSYEQYFGPGTRLTVT.

V and J are TRBV4-2 and TRBJ1-4; D not resolved. V was clipped by 1 base and J by 4 bases, with 7 bases between them. CDR3 length: 14 residues. Germline V gene sequence: CDR1 LGHNA, CDR2 YNFKEQ. The CDR3 reads CASSQGQFNEKLFF. Here the CDR3 DNA reads TGTGCCAGCAGCCAAGGGCAGTTTAATGAAAAACTGTTTTTT.

The genes are TRBV2 and TRBJ2-2; 8 bases map to TRBD2. V dropped 3 bases and J dropped 0; count of bases not matched to a gene: 3. The CDR3 extends over 16 amino acids. CDR1 SNHLY and CDR2 FYNNEI come from the germline V gene. In DNA form, the CDR3 reads TGTGCCAGCAGTGAGTGGCGGGGGGCGAACACCGGGGAGCTGTTTTTT. Translation: CASSEWRGANTGELFF.

This chain links TRBV10-3 with TRBJ1-2; D uncertain. The CDR3 consists of 13 residues. Germline V gene lookup returns CDR1 ENHRY and CDR2 SYGVKD. With 8 bases removed from V and 7 bases from J, the gap between germline ends came to 17 bases. CDR3 sequence: CAISPEVVAGYTF. CDR3 DNA: TGTGCCATCTCCCCAGAGGTAGTCGCTGGCTACACCTTC.

This chain connects TRBV12-3 or TRBV12-4 to TRBJ1-2; possible D gene TRBD1, 6 bases. This CDR3 contains 13 residues. V lost 6 bases and J 4 bases, leaving 12 bases between the germline ends. CDR3 in amino acids: CASRPQGFYGYTF. In nucleotides, the CDR3 is TGTGCCAGCAGGCCACAGGGCTTCTATGGCTACACCTTC.

The rearrangement joins TRBV10-3 to TRBJ1-3; tentative D call: TRBD1 (5 bases). Germline assignment: CDR1 ENHRY and CDR2 SYGVKD. V was pared by 2 bases and J by 4 bases, with 9 bases between. CDR3 length equals 14 residues. The CDR3 bases are TGTGCCATCAGTGAGGGGGCTGAAGGAAACACCATATATTTT. Amino acid sequence: CAISEGAEGNTIYF.

The V call is TRBV12-3 or TRBV12-4, the J call TRBJ1-1; D gene uncertain. The V end was cut by 2 bases, the J end by 6 bases, with 4 bases between. The CDR3 length is 11 residues. The CDR3 sequence: CASSLTAEAFF. CDR3 bases: TGTGCCAGCAGTTTAACTGCTGAAGCTTTCTTT.

V is TRBV5-5 and J is TRBJ1-5; TRBD1 might be the D (6 bases). In germline, CDR1 is SGHKS, CDR2 YYEKEE (reference sequence). Between the trimmed V and J ends, which lost 3 bases and 4 bases, there was a span of 11 bases. The CDR3 loop spans 14 amino acids. CDR3 region: CASSWEGGNQPQHF. CDR3 nucleotides: TGTGCCAGCAGCTGGGAGGGGGGGAATCAGCCCCAGCATTTT.

This chain connects TRBV7-8 to TRBJ1-2; TRBD1 matches at 7 bases. Germline V gives CDR1 SGHVS, CDR2 FQNEAQ. V lost 5 bases and J lost 2; bases outside the gene matches: 5. This CDR3 is built from 14 residues. CDR3 bases: TGTGCCAGCAGCCTGACGGGACAGAACTATGGCTACACCTTC. Encoded protein: CASSLTGQNYGYTF. Supplemented by reference TRBV7-8 and TRBJ1-2, the full variable domain reads GAGVSQSPRYKVAKRGQDVALRCDPISGHVSLFWYQQALGQGPEFLTYFQNEAQLDKSGLPSDRFFAERPEGSVSTLKIQRTQQEDSAVYLCASSLTGQNYGYTFGSGTRLTVV.

V gene TRBV28 combines with J gene TRBJ2-2; D is uncertain. This CDR3 has 14 amino acids. Germline V gives CDR1 MDHEN, CDR2 SYDVKM. The V and J ends lost 7 bases and 1 base respectively, with 10 bases between them. The CDR3 coding sequence is TGTGCCAGCACCTCCGCGGAGAACACCGGGGAGCTGTTTTTT. This translates into CASTSAENTGELFF. Using reference TRBV28 and TRBJ2-2 for the parts outside the CDR3, the full variable domain is DVKVTQSSRYLVKRTGEKVFLECVQDMDHENMFWYRQDPGLGLRLIYFSYDVKMKEKGDIPEGYSVSREKKERFSLILESASTNQTSMYLCASTSAENTGELFFGEGSRLTVL.

V and J are TRBV28 and TRBJ2-3; maybe TRBD1 (5 bases). The germline V gene has CDR1 MDHEN and CDR2 SYDVKM. The ends were cut back, 8 bases at V and 2 bases at J, with 14 bases in the middle. The CDR3 spans 14 residues. In DNA, the CDR3 is TGTGCCAGCTTACCTCAGGGTCTCACAGATACGCAGTATTTT. Protein product: CASLPQGLTDTQYF.

The chain joins TRBV7-9 to TRBJ1-3; D ambiguous. Trimming stripped 5 bases from V and 0 bases from J, with 11 bases between. The V gene's germline CDR1 is SEHNR and CDR2 FQNEAQ (reference sequence). This CDR3 comprises 15 residues. Written as DNA, the CDR3 is TGTGCCAGCAGCGCGACTGTAAGCTCTGGAAACACCATATATTTT. Its protein is CASSATVSSGNTIYF.

The rearrangement joins TRBV10-3 to TRBJ1-6; the match to TRBD1 covers 7 bases. The CDR3 extends over 14 amino acids. Per germline, CDR1 ENHRY and CDR2 SYGVKD. The J segment lost 9 bases and the V segment lost 2 bases, leaving 4 bases of the junction unmatched. In nucleotides, the CDR3 is TGTGCCATCAGTGAGGACAGGGCCCTTTCACCCCTCCACTTT. It specifies CAISEDRALSPLHF.

The chain couples TRBV11-3 to TRBJ1-6; possible D gene TRBD1, 5 bases. The CDR3 totals 14 residues. V shed 3 bases and J shed 9 bases, with 12 bases lying between them. The germline V gene encodes CDR1 SGHNT and CDR2 YENEEA. The CDR3 loop is CASSFFGGTSPLHF. The DNA for the CDR3 is TGTGCCAGCAGCTTTTTCGGGGGGACTTCACCCCTCCACTTT. Variable domain in full (rest from reference TRBV11-3 and TRBJ1-6): EAGVVQSPRYKIIEKKQPVAFWCNPISGHNTLYWYLQNLGQGPELLIRYENEEAVDDSQLPKDRFSAERLKGVDSTLKIQPAELGDSAVYLCASSFFGGTSPLHFGNGTRLTVT.

This chain connects TRBV6-2 or TRBV6-3 to TRBJ2-1; TRBD1 agrees at 8 bases. The CDR3 has 18 residues. The junction had 17 bases not matched to a gene; V was cut back by 5 bases and J by 5 bases. Germline V gene lookup returns CDR1 MNHEY and CDR2 SVGEGT. CDR3 amino acids: CASSQGPGTWTGHNEQFF. The CDR3 DNA reads as TGTGCCAGCAGTCAAGGGCCGGGAACCTGGACAGGGCACAATGAGCAGTTCTTC.

The chain uses TRBV5-4 and TRBJ1-1; D uncertain. Germline V gene sequence: CDR1 SGHNT, CDR2 YYREEE (reference sequence). CDR3 length: 9 residues. The DNA of the CDR3 is TGTGTATCCGGCACTGAAGCTTTCTTT. It is translated as CVSGTEAFF.

V and J are TRBV5-1 and TRBJ1-6, with 10 bases aligning to TRBD1. The germline CDR1 and CDR2 sequences are SGHRS and YFSETQ. The length of the CDR3 is 14 residues. V shed 4 bases, J shed 7 bases, and the junction held 2 bases outside the gene matches. The CDR3 spells CASSQGQGNSPLHF. The CDR3 nucleotides are TGCGCCAGCAGCCAGGGACAGGGGAATTCACCCCTCCACTTT. Combining the CDR3 with reference TRBV5-1 and TRBJ1-6 gives the whole variable domain KAGVTQTPRYLIKTRGQQVTLSCSPISGHRSVSWYQQTPGQGLQFLFEYFSETQRNKGNFPGRFSGRQFSNSRSEMNVSTLELGDSALYLCASSQGQGNSPLHFGNGTRLTVT.

The J gene is TRBJ2-5, the V gene TRBV2, with unresolved D. The CDR3 is 13 residues long. V lost 5 bases and J lost 4, with 11 bases in between. Germline lookup yields CDR1 SNHLY and CDR2 FYNNEI. CDR3 protein: CASSRDSGETQYF. CDR3 bases: TGTGCCAGCAGTCGTGACTCGGGAGAGACCCAGTACTTC.

The chain links TRBV29-1 to TRBJ1-1; possible D gene TRBD1, 5 bases. This CDR3 is 10 amino acids long. Deletions cut 5 bases from V and 6 bases from J, with 7 bases between. Germline-derived CDR1 and CDR2 are SQVTM and ANQGSEA. The CDR3 DNA reads TGCAGCGTTACGACAGCTGAAGCTTTCTTT. This gives the protein CSVTTAEAFF.